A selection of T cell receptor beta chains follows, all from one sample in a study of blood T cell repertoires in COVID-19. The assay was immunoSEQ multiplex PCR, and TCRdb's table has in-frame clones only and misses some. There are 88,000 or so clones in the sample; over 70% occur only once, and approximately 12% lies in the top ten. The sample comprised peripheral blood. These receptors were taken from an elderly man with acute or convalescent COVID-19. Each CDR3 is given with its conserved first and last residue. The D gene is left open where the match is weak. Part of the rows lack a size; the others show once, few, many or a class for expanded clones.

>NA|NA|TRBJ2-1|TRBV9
TGTGCCAGCACCGTGGGAGGGGGGCCGTACAATGAGCAGTTCTTC
CASTVGGGPYNEQFF
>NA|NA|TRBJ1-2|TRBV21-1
TGTGCCAGCAGCAAAGCAATAGGACAGGGGGTTAACTATGGCTACACCTTC
CASSKAIGQGVNYGYTF
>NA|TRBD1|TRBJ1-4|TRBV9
TGTGCCAGCAGCGTAGGAGGGACAGGGAATGAAAAACTGTTTTTT
CASSVGGTGNEKLFF
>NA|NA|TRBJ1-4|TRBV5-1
TGCGCCAGCAGCTCTGCGGGAAGGGGCACTAATGAAAAACTGTTTTTT
CASSSAGRGTNEKLFF
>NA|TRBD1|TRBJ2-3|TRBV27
TGTGCCAGCAGTTTAAACAGGGGAACAGATACGCAGTATTTT
CASSLNRGTDTQYF
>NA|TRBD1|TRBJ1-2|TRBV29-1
TGCAGCGTTGAAGCTCGAGACAGGGAAAAGGGCTACACCTTC
CSVEARDREKGYTF
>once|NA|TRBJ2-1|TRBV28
TGTGCCAGCAGTATCTATTCGAGGAATGAGCAGTTCTTC
CASSIYSRNEQFF
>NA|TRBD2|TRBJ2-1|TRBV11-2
TGTGCCAGCAGGCAACTAGCGGGGGCCCTGGGAAATGAGCAGTTCTTC
CASRQLAGALGNEQFF
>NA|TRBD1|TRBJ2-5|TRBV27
TGTGCCAGCAGCGGACAGGGGAGGGGATACCAAGAGACCCAGTACTTC
CASSGQGRGYQETQYF
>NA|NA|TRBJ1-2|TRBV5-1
TGCGCCAGCAGCTTGACGAGTTCGGGCTACACCTTC
CASSLTSSGYTF
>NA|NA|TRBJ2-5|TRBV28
TGTGCCAGCAGTTTACCCTCAGGGGGGGAGACCCAGTACTTC
CASSLPSGGETQYF
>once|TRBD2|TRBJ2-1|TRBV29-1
TGCAGCGGAGGAGAGCGGGGGGGCCGTAATGAGCAGTTCTTC
CSGGERGGRNEQFF
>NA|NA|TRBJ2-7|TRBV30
TGTGCCTGGAGTGTAGGGGGTTACGAGCAGTACTTC
CAWSVGGYEQYF
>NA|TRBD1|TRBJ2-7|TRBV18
TGTGCCAGCTCACCACCGATCGGACAGGGTCCCTACGAGCAGTACTTC
CASSPPIGQGPYEQYF
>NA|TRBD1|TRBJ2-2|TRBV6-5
TGTGCCAGCAGTTCGGACAGGAGATACACCGGGGAGCTGTTTTTT
CASSSDRRYTGELFF
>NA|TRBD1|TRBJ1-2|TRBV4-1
TGCGCCAGCAGCCTTCCAGGACAGGGGGTAGGTGGCTACACCTTC
CASSLPGQGVGGYTF
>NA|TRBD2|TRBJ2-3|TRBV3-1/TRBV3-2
TGTGCCAGCAGCCGATCTAGCGGGGGTTCCAATACGCAGTATTTT
CASSRSSGGSNTQYF
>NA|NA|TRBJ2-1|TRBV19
TGTGCCAGTAGTATATTGAGGAGCCCGTACAATGAGCAGTTCTTC
CASSILRSPYNEQFF
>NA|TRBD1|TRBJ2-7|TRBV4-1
TGCGCCAGCAGCCAAACAACCGGGACAGGGACCTACGAGCAGTACTTC
CASSQTTGTGTYEQYF
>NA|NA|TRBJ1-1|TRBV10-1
TGCGCCAGCAGTGAGTCGTCAGGTCCCATGGACACTGAAGCTTTCTTT
CASSESSGPMDTEAFF
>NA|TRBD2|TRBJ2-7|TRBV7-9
TGTGCCAGCAGCTTACTAGCGGGGTCCCACGAGCAGTACTTC
CASSLLAGSHEQYF
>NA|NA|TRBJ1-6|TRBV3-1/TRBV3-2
TGTGCCAGCAGCCGGGCAGGGTACTATAATTCACCCCTCCACTTT
CASSRAGYYNSPLHF
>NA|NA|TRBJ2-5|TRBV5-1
TGCGCCAGCAGTAACGGACTACTTCAAGAGACCCAGTACTTC
CASSNGLLQETQYF
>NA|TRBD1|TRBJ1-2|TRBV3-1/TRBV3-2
TGTGCCAGCAGCCACGATCCCCCCCGGACAGGGGAAGGGGTCTCCTATGGCTACACCTTC
CASSHDPPRTGEGVSYGYTF
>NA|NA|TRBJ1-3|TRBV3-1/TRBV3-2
TGTGCCAGCAGCCAAGATAGCATCTCTGGAAACACCATATATTTT
CASSQDSISGNTIYF
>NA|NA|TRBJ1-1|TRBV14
TGTGCCAGCAGCCAAGATGAGAGCACTGAAGCTTTCTTT
CASSQDESTEAFF
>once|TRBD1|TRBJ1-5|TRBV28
TGTGCCAGCAGGTCCCCACAGGGGCGTACTCAGCCCCAGCATTTT
CASRSPQGRTQPQHF
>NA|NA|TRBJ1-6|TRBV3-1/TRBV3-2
TGTGCCAGCAGCTTAACAAATTCACCCCTCCACTTT
CASSLTNSPLHF
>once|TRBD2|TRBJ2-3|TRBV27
TGTGCCAGCAGCCCCCGGGGGGGCATAGCAGATACGCAGTATTTT
CASSPRGGIADTQYF
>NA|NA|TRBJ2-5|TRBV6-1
TGTGCCAGCGGGGGGGCGGAGACCCAGTACTTC
CASGGAETQYF
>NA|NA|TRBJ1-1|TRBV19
TGTGCCAGTAGTATCGACTCTGGAGGGTCCACTGAAGCTTTCTTT
CASSIDSGGSTEAFF
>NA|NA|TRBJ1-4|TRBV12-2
TGTGCAAGTCGCTTAGCCCTGGCCAGGCAAAATGAAAAACTGTTTTTT
CASRLALARQNEKLFF
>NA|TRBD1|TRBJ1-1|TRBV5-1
TGCGCCAGCAGCGGGGGACAGGGGAACACTGAAGCTTTCTTT
CASSGGQGNTEAFF
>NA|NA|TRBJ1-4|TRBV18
TGTGCCAGCTCACCACCGGAGGGAATGAGTGAAAAACTGTTTTTT
CASSPPEGMSEKLFF
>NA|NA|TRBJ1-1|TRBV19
TGTGCCAGTACGAACCAGGGACTGATGAACACTGAAGCTTTCTTT
CASTNQGLMNTEAFF
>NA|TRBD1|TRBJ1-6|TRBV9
TGTGCCAGCAGCGTAGAAGGGACAGACAATTCACCCCTCCACTTT
CASSVEGTDNSPLHF
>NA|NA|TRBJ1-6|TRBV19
TGTGCCAGTTGTCCGGGGAACTATAATTCACCCCTCCACTTT
CASCPGNYNSPLHF
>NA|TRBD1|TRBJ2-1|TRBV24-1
TGTGCCACCAGTGGGGGACAGCCGTACAATGAGCAGTTCTTC
CATSGGQPYNEQFF
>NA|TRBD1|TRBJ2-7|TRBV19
TGTGCCAGTAGTATAGTGGGACAGTCATCCCCCGAGCAGTACTTC
CASSIVGQSSPEQYF
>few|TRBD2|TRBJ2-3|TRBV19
TGTGCCAGTAGTATGCCGCTAGCGGGGTCAGAAGCGCAGTATTTT
CASSMPLAGSEAQYF
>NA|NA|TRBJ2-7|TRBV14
TGTGCCAGCAGCCTCGCCGGGACCTACGAGCAGTACTTC
CASSLAGTYEQYF